These 24 T cell receptor beta chains share one sample of origin, sequenced in a study of blood T cell repertoires in COVID-19 (TCRdb year 2020). Receptors were amplified or captured by the immunoSEQ multiplex PCR assay. TCRdb mirrors the immuneACCESS table, restricted to in-frame sequences. Some clones are absent from its copies; in checked studies, under half trace to an unresolved V gene, and the reason for the others is unknown. This sample holds about 58,000 clones; more than 75% were observed only once. The top ten clonotypes cover roughly 5.1% of the sample. The sequenced material came from peripheral blood. These receptors were obtained from a man between 40 and 49 years old with active COVID-19.

As to this clone: One end of the junction is discordant with germline, which a read error may explain. The rearrangement joins TRBV12-3 or TRBV12-4 to TRBJ2-7, with 7 bases lining up with TRBD1. The CDR3 is made up of 12 amino acids. The CDR3 DNA sequence: TGTGCCAGCAGTTTCTCCGAGACAGGGACCTTTTTC. Translated: CASSFSETGTFF.

This clone was seen a few times. The V call is TRBV11-3, the J call TRBJ1-3, with D unresolved. V was shortened by 5 bases and J by 0 bases, with 23 bases between the two germline ends. Germline CDR1 reads SGHNT; CDR2 reads YENEEA. The CDR3 extends over 19 amino acids. The CDR3 DNA reads as TGTGCCAGCAGCCCCAGAGGCCGCGAGGGTACTTCCTCTGGAAACACCATATATTTT. It yields the protein CASSPRGREGTSSGNTIYF.

The V gene is TRBV5-6, the J gene TRBJ2-5, with 10 bases lining up with TRBD1. Per germline, CDR1 SGHDT and CDR2 YYEEEE. The CDR3 is 14 residues long. J gave up 5 bases and V 4 bases, and 5 bases lay outside the gene matches. This CDR3 reads CASSDRTGGETQYF. CDR3 in DNA: TGTGCCAGCAGCGACCGGACAGGGGGGGAGACCCAGTACTTC.

The chain joins TRBV5-4 to TRBJ2-3, with 9 bases lining up with TRBD1. Germline CDR1 SGHNT, CDR2 YYREEE (reference sequence). Trimming took 3 bases from V and 5 from J; bases not matched to a gene: 4. CDR3 length: 14 amino acids. The CDR3 DNA is TGTGCCAGCAGCTCGGGGACAGGGATAGATACGCAGTATTTT. This translates into CASSSGTGIDTQYF.

V is TRBV4-1 and J is TRBJ1-5; a possible D gene is TRBD1 (6 bases). The CDR3 covers 14 residues. Germline assignment: CDR1 MGHRA and CDR2 YSYEKL. V gave up 3 bases and J gave up 7 bases, with 13 bases separating them. CDR3 amino acids: CASSQYRVGQPQHF. As DNA, the CDR3 is TGCGCCAGCAGCCAGTACAGGGTGGGCCAGCCCCAGCATTTT.

This chain uses TRBV9 with TRBJ2-1; 8 nucleotides line up with TRBD2. CDR1 and CDR2 (germline): SGDLS, YYNGEE. The CDR3 has 15 amino acids. With V trimmed by 0 bases and J by 6 bases, 5 bases remained unmatched. The CDR3 DNA is TGTGCCAGCAGCGTAGCTAGCGGGCATCGCAATGAGCAGTTCTTC. Translation: CASSVASGHRNEQFF.

The gene calls are TRBV7-8 and TRBJ2-7; the D gene is possibly TRBD2 (5 bases). The V and J ends lost 2 bases and 1 base respectively, with 15 bases between them. This CDR3 contains 16 residues. Germline V gene data show CDR1 as SGHVS and CDR2 as FQNEAQ. The CDR3 DNA follows: TGTGCCAGCAGCTTACGCTGGAAGAGGGTATCCTACGAGCAGTACTTC. It specifies CASSLRWKRVSYEQYF.

In DNA, the CDR3 is TGTGCCAGCAGTTTATACAGGGTCGGGGAGACCCAGTACTTC. Translated, it gives CASSLYRVGETQYF. This sequence joins TRBV6-6 and TRBJ2-5, with D perhaps TRBD1 (6 bases). Germline loops: CDR1 MNHNY, CDR2 SVGAGI (reference sequence). Trimming pared 4 bases from V and 5 bases from J, leaving 14 bases between. This CDR3 has 14 amino acids.

V usage is TRBV19 and J usage is TRBJ1-1; possibly TRBD1 for D (5 bases). Germline V CDR1 and CDR2: LNHDA, SQIVND (reference sequence). Trimming took 2 bases from V and 5 from J, leaving 12 bases between them. The CDR3 totals 14 residues. The CDR3 protein is CASSIRGERTEAFF. The CDR3 nucleotides read TGTGCCAGTAGTATACGGGGGGAGAGAACTGAAGCTTTCTTT.

This clone was recorded a few times. The genes are TRBV28 and TRBJ1-5, with 10 positions matching TRBD1. Trimming took 6 bases from V and 5 from J; bases not matched to a gene: 7. The CDR3 runs to 15 residues. Germline loops: CDR1 MDHEN, CDR2 SYDVKM. CDR3 bases: TGTGCCAGCAGCTGGGACAGGGGCCTTCATCAGCCCCAGCATTTT. As protein: CASSWDRGLHQPQHF.

The chain recombines TRBV28 with TRBJ2-4, with TRBD2 as a possible D gene (6 bases). V was trimmed by 4 bases and J by 1 base, leaving 11 bases between them. The CDR3 runs 15 residues. Germline V gives CDR1 MDHEN, CDR2 SYDVKM. CDR3: CASSYPGVAKNIQYF. Written as DNA, the CDR3 is TGTGCCAGCAGTTATCCGGGGGTGGCCAAAAACATTCAGTACTTC. The whole variable domain, remainder taken from reference TRBV28 and TRBJ2-4, is DVKVTQSSRYLVKRTGEKVFLECVQDMDHENMFWYRQDPGLGLRLIYFSYDVKMKEKGDIPEGYSVSREKKERFSLILESASTNQTSMYLCASSYPGVAKNIQYFGAGTRLSVL.

J is TRBJ2-7 and V is TRBV19, with a tentative D call TRBD1 (6 bases). In germline, CDR1 is LNHDA, CDR2 SQIVND (reference sequence). The CDR3 totals 14 residues. Deletions cut 3 bases from V and 3 bases from J, with 12 bases between. CDR3 region: CASSIGGRGYEQYF. Here the CDR3 DNA reads TGTGCCAGTAGTATCGGCGGCAGGGGCTACGAGCAGTACTTC.

The chain is built from TRBV27 and TRBJ2-1; 12 nucleotides match TRBD2. The CDR3 totals 16 residues. V shed 5 bases and J 4 bases; nucleotides not matched to a gene: 6. Germline V gives CDR1 MNHEY, CDR2 SMNVEV (reference sequence). CDR3 region: CASSGPGLAGYNEQFF. The CDR3 DNA sequence: TGTGCCAGCAGTGGCCCGGGACTAGCGGGTTACAATGAGCAGTTCTTC.

The gene calls are TRBV12-3 or TRBV12-4 and TRBJ1-1; D is unresolved. Trimming shortened V by 4 bases and J by 4 bases, and 10 bases separated the two germline ends. This CDR3 has 13 amino acids. The CDR3 DNA is TGTGCCAGCAGTTCCCCCCGCGGCACTGAAGCTTTCTTT. Encoded protein: CASSSPRGTEAFF.

This clone was seen a handful of times. This chain uses TRBV5-4 with TRBJ1-1; TRBD1 matches 8 bases. This CDR3 is 14 amino acids long. In germline, CDR1 is SGHNT, CDR2 YYREEE (reference sequence). V was clipped by 2 bases and J by 6 bases; unmatched bases: 6. The CDR3 protein is CASSLQGVGAEAFF. DNA of the CDR3: TGTGCCAGCAGCTTACAGGGGGTCGGTGCTGAAGCTTTCTTT.

The chain employs TRBV30 and TRBJ1-2, with D perhaps TRBD1 (6 bases). The germline V gene has CDR1 GTSNPN and CDR2 SVGIG (reference sequence). V lost 0 bases and J lost 7, with 12 bases in between. The CDR3 extends over 13 amino acids. CDR3 nucleotide sequence: TGTGCCTGGAGTGTAAGGGGGAACGGTGGCTACACCTTC. It encodes CAWSVRGNGGYTF.

The chain links TRBV19 to TRBJ2-1; 9 positions match TRBD2. The CDR3 has 16 amino acids. The ends lost 10 bases at V and 4 bases at J; junction bases unmatched: 14. Per germline, CDR1 LNHDA and CDR2 SQIVND (reference sequence). The CDR3: CATSRLADLVYNEQFF. The CDR3 DNA sequence: TGTGCCACCTCTCGACTAGCGGACTTGGTTTACAATGAGCAGTTCTTC.

CDR3 DNA sequence: TGTGCCATCAAAGGACAGGGAATGAACACTGAAGCTTTCTTT. It codes for CAIKGQGMNTEAFF. The V and J genes are TRBV10-3 and TRBJ1-1; the match to TRBD1 covers 8 bases. CDR1 is ENHRY and CDR2 is SYGVKD in the germline V gene. Unmatched junction bases numbered 4, after V lost 7 bases and J lost 0 bases. CDR3 length equals 14 residues.

The chain employs TRBV15 and TRBJ2-6, with 11 bases that match TRBD2. The germline V gene encodes CDR1 LNHNV and CDR2 YYDKDF (reference sequence). V gave up 3 bases and J gave up 9 bases; unmatched junction bases: 7. This CDR3 has 16 amino acids. The CDR3 DNA sequence: TGTGCCACCAGCAGGTTTAGCGGGAGGGCCGTCAACGTCCTGACTTTC. Translated, it gives CATSRFSGRAVNVLTF.

The chain employs TRBV29-1 and TRBJ2-4; D might be TRBD2 (6 bases). Trimming removed 6 bases from V and 6 bases from J, with 18 bases in between. The CDR3 sequence is 14 residues long. CDR1 is SQVTM, CDR2 ANQGSEA, per germline. In DNA, the CDR3 is TGCAGCGTCCCTGGGGAGGTGGGGGGAAACATTCAGTACTTC. Amino acid sequence: CSVPGEVGGNIQYF.

The genes are TRBV5-4 and TRBJ2-1; TRBD2 matches at 9 bases. The V segment lost 3 bases and the J segment 5 bases; nucleotides outside the gene matches: 3. This CDR3 has 14 amino acids. From germline, CDR1 is SGHNT and CDR2 YYREEE (reference sequence). The CDR3 region has the DNA TGTGCCAGCAGCTGGACTAGCGCCAACAATGAGCAGTTCTTC. Its translation: CASSWTSANNEQFF.

The V gene is TRBV19, the J gene TRBJ1-5; D possibly corresponds to TRBD1 (5 bases). CDR3 length: 14 residues. Germline V gene lookup returns CDR1 LNHDA and CDR2 SQIVND (reference sequence). V gave up 0 bases and J gave up 2 bases, with 5 bases separating them. The CDR3 bases are TGTGCCAGTAGTATAGACAGGGGCAATCAGCCCCAGCATTTT. It specifies CASSIDRGNQPQHF.

This rearrangement joins TRBV18 to TRBJ2-1; TRBD2 agrees at 11 bases. The CDR3 is 16 amino acids. Per the germline V gene, CDR1 is KGHSH and CDR2 is LQKENI. V gave up 0 bases and J gave up 6 bases; unmatched junction bases: 4. Here the CDR3 DNA reads TGTGCCAGCTCACCACCTAGCGGGAGGGCTGGCAATGAGCAGTTCTTC. This gives the protein CASSPPSGRAGNEQFF. The whole variable domain, filled in from reference TRBV18 and TRBJ2-1, reads NAGVMQNPRHLVRRRGQEARLRCSPMKGHSHVYWYRQLPEEGLKFMVYLQKENIIDESGMPKERFSAEFPKEGPSILRIQQVVRGDSAAYFCASSPPSGRAGNEQFFGPGTRLTVL.

The chain links TRBV29-1 to TRBJ1-2; perhaps TRBD1 as D (6 bases). This CDR3 is built from 14 residues. Looked up from germline, CDR1 is SQVTM and CDR2 is ANQGSEA. V was shortened by 4 bases and J by 7 bases, with 19 bases between the two germline ends. CDR3 nucleotides: TGCAGCGTTGTGTTTAGGGGGGGCGCCGGTGGCTACACCTTC. It is translated as CSVVFRGGAGGYTF.